A single sample gave rise to the 21 T cell receptor beta chains below, sequenced in a study of T cells in Graves' hyperthyroidism and ophthalmopathy (dated by TCRdb to the late 2010s). The library was made by multiplex PCR. Sequencing was carried out with an Illumina HiSeq 2000. TCR beta CDR3 regions were amplified from RNA transcripts. The TCR CDR3 was subjected to a first round of RT-PCR using the HTBI primer set and the Qiagen OneStep RT-PCR kit. TCRdb trimmed the raw reads at Q25, called clones with MiXCR and kept productive beta chains. Rows are combined by CDR3 protein, so each entry shows the most common genes and DNA. In this sample the table shows about 410,000 distinct CDR3 sequences, more than 12% of which occur a single time. The top ten hold roughly 21% of the sample. Sequences were obtained from blood. These receptors all come from a woman under 40 with Graves' ophthalmopathy.

This clonotype has a count of ten or more. This chain connects TRBV2 to TRBJ1-5, with 7 positions matching TRBD1. There are 15 residues in the CDR3. Germline CDR1 and CDR2: SNHLY and FYNNEI. V gave up 5 bases and J gave up 4 bases; unmatched junction bases: 8. CDR3 residues: CASSTRTGGNQPQHF. In nucleotides, the CDR3 is TGTGCCAGCAGTACAAGGACAGGAGGAAATCAGCCCCAGCATTTT.

This clonotype was seen a handful of times. This chain joins TRBV6-4 and TRBJ2-1; D ambiguous. The CDR3 sequence is 13 residues long. Germline loops: CDR1 MRHNA, CDR2 SNTAGT. Trimming took off 0 bases at V and 9 bases at J, with 9 bases between the two ends. The CDR3 reads CASSDSRLTEQFF. The CDR3 region has the DNA TGTGCCAGCAGTGACTCACGGCTAACTGAGCAGTTCTTC.

This clonotype occurred many times. The V gene is TRBV9, the J gene TRBJ2-7; D might be TRBD2 (6 bases). Trimming pared 4 bases from V and 2 bases from J, leaving 16 bases between. This CDR3 is built from 15 residues. Germline loops: CDR1 SGDLS, CDR2 YYNGEE. The CDR3 coding sequence is TGTGCCAGCAGCCCTGGAGATGGACTAACCTACGAGCAGTACTTC. This gives the protein CASSPGDGLTYEQYF. The full variable domain, with the rest looked up from reference TRBV9 and TRBJ2-7, is DSGVTQTPKHLITATGQRVTLRCSPRSGDLSVYWYQQSLDQGLQFLIQYYNGEERAKGNILERFSAQQFPDLHSELNLSSLELGDSALYFCASSPGDGLTYEQYFGPGTRLTVT.

Many counts were recorded for this clonotype. The CDR3 nucleotides are TGCGCCAGCAGCTTGGCCAGGGGAGTTAATTATGGCTACACCTTC. Protein: CASSLARGVNYGYTF. The chain carries TRBV5-1 and TRBJ1-2; tentative D call: TRBD1 (6 bases). In germline, CDR1 is SGHRS, CDR2 YFSETQ. V lost 0 bases and J lost 5, with 14 bases in between. This CDR3 region has 15 residues.

This clonotype was recorded many times. This chain uses TRBV3-1 with TRBJ2-2, with D possibly called TRBD1 or TRBD2 (5 bases each). CDR3 size: 15 residues. V dropped 3 bases and J dropped 4 bases, with 12 bases sitting between them. CDR1 and CDR2 (germline): LGHDT, YNNKEL (reference sequence). This CDR3 is CASSHWDGPTGELFF. The CDR3 DNA sequence: TGTGCCAGCAGCCATTGGGACGGACCCACCGGGGAGCTGTTTTTT.

This clonotype was seen repeatedly, ten times or more. The chain has TRBV6-1 and TRBJ2-3; TRBD2 matches at 9 bases. Germline V gene lookup returns CDR1 MNHNS and CDR2 SASEGT. The V segment lost 11 bases and the J segment 4 bases; nucleotides outside the gene matches: 10. The CDR3 contains 14 residues. CDR3 sequence (DNA): TGTGCCGGGGGGGCTAGCGGGGAGTCAGATACGCAGTATTTT. It yields the protein CAGGASGESDTQYF.

Ten or more counts support this clonotype. The J gene is TRBJ1-1, the V gene TRBV20-1; D unresolved. Germline loops: CDR1 DFQATT, CDR2 SNEGSKA (reference sequence). Trimming shortened V by 5 bases and J by 0 bases, and 10 bases separated the two germline ends. The CDR3 contains 13 residues. The CDR3 DNA reads TGCAGTGCTTTGGTAATCATGAACACTGAAGCTTTCTTT. Translation: CSALVIMNTEAFF.

This clonotype was seen many times. The CDR3 spells CAWTLGGGTDTQYF. In DNA, the CDR3 is TGTGCCTGGACTCTGGGGGGGGGCACAGATACGCAGTATTTT. The chain joins TRBV30 to TRBJ2-3; the match to TRBD2 covers 7 bases. The CDR3 totals 14 residues. The V and J ends lost 4 bases and 1 base, in that order; junction bases with no gene match: 5. Germline V gene sequence: CDR1 GTSNPN, CDR2 SVGIG (reference sequence).

This clonotype was observed many times. CDR3 coding DNA: TGCAGTGCTAGTGCCAGCGAGAGTCGAGGCAACTACGAGCAGTACTTC. Its translation is CSASASESRGNYEQYF. V usage is TRBV20-1 and J usage is TRBJ2-7, with D unresolved. Germline CDR1 is DFQATT and CDR2 is SNEGSKA (reference sequence). Trimming left V 3 bases short and J 3 bases short, with 21 bases between. The length of the CDR3 is 16 residues.

This clonotype showed up just a few times. This chain uses TRBV6-1 with TRBJ2-3; D might be TRBD2 (6 bases). The germline CDR1 and CDR2 sequences are MNHNS and SASEGT. V lost 4 bases to trimming and J lost 3 bases, with 14 bases between them. The CDR3 has 15 amino acids. CDR3: CASSASESNTDTQYF. Written as DNA, the CDR3 is TGTGCCAGCAGTGCTAGCGAAAGTAATACAGATACGCAGTATTTT.

This chain links TRBV4-1 with TRBJ1-1, with 8 bases lining up with TRBD1. The trim removed 3 bases at V and 9 bases at J, leaving 12 bases unmatched. Germline V gives CDR1 MGHRA, CDR2 YSYEKL. This CDR3 is built from 15 residues. The CDR3 here is CASSQSGQGSLKAFF. DNA of the CDR3: TGCGCCAGCAGCCAGTCCGGACAGGGCAGCCTGAAAGCTTTCTTT.

The table lists this clonotype with many counts. The genes are TRBV3-1 and TRBJ2-5; D unresolved. Germline lookup yields CDR1 LGHDT and CDR2 YNNKEL (reference sequence). Deletions cut 4 bases from V and 4 bases from J, with 4 bases between. CDR3 size: 11 residues. The CDR3 protein is CASSPGETQYF. The CDR3 bases are TGTGCCAGCAGCCCTGGAGAGACCCAGTACTTC.

Notes on this clonotype: An end of the junction does not agree with germline; a read error may underlie this. The genes are TRBV5-1 and TRBJ1-1; no clear D gene. Per germline, CDR1 SGHRS and CDR2 YFSETQ. The CDR3 has 12 amino acids. The CDR3 nucleotides read TGCGCCAGCGGCTTCCGACGTCCTGAAGCTTTCTTT. Amino acids: CASGFRRPEAFF.

Worth noting for this clonotype: One base away lies a much larger clone, so this may be a sequencing read error. The J gene is TRBJ2-3, the V gene TRBV19; TRBD1 aligns across 8 bases. V lost 4 bases and J lost 0; bases outside the gene matches: 9. The germline CDR1 and CDR2 sequences are LNHDA and SQIVND (reference sequence). The CDR3 is 17 amino acids. The CDR3 region has the DNA TGTGCCAGTAGTAAGCGGACAGGGCTTACAAGCACAGATACGCAGTATTTT. Amino acid sequence: CASSKRTGLTSTDTQYF.

This clonotype was seen a few times. This may arise from a read error, as a much more abundant clone is one base away. The rearrangement uses TRBV30 and TRBJ1-2; no reliable D call. The CDR3 consists of 11 residues. CDR1 is GTSNPN, CDR2 SVGIG, per germline (reference sequence). The V end lost 3 bases, the J end lost 8 bases, and 10 bases lay between the germline ends. The CDR3 region has the DNA TGTGCCTGGAGCCACCCTAGGGGCTACACCTTC. Translated, it gives CAWSHPRGYTF.

This clonotype was seen repeatedly, ten times or more. V and J are TRBV5-8 and TRBJ2-2; 9 positions agree with TRBD1. The V segment lost 4 bases and the J segment 4 bases; nucleotides outside the gene matches: 8. The CDR3 is 16 residues long. Germline CDR1 SGHTS, CDR2 YDEGEE. CDR3 region: CASSVYRGRFTGELFF. In DNA, the CDR3 is TGTGCCAGCAGCGTGTACAGGGGGCGATTCACCGGGGAGCTGTTTTTT.

The chain employs TRBV15 and TRBJ1-2; TRBD1 might be the D (5 bases). CDR3 length equals 18 residues. Germline V gives CDR1 LNHNV, CDR2 YYDKDF (reference sequence). Trimming left V 3 bases short and J 7 bases short, with 27 bases between. CDR3 coding DNA: TGTGCCACCAGCAGTAGCACCGAAACCGTCACAGGTACCGGTGGCTACACCTTC. This gives the protein CATSSSTETVTGTGGYTF.

This clonotype has ten or more counts. This chain connects TRBV28 to TRBJ1-2, with 7 bases fitting TRBD1. The germline CDR1 and CDR2 sequences are MDHEN and SYDVKM. The CDR3 length is 14 residues. The V segment lost 7 bases and the J segment 2 bases; nucleotides outside the gene matches: 7. This CDR3 is CASTLGQLNYGYTF. In DNA form, the CDR3 reads TGTGCCAGCACCTTGGGACAGTTGAACTATGGCTACACCTTC.

The chain links TRBV6-2 or TRBV6-3 to TRBJ2-5; 14 nucleotides line up with TRBD2. Germline lookup yields CDR1 MNHEY and CDR2 SVGEGT. V shed 5 bases, J shed 0 bases, and the junction held 2 bases outside the gene matches. This CDR3 region has 16 residues. The CDR3 DNA is TGTGCCAGCAGTGGACTAGCGGGGGGCTACCAAGAGACCCAGTACTTC. The encoded protein is CASSGLAGGYQETQYF.

Points on this clonotype: A read error may be the cause here, since a much bigger clone is one base away. The conserved phenylalanine or tryptophan normally closing the CDR3 is absent here, so this likely arose from a read error. This chain links TRBV28 with TRBJ1-4; perhaps TRBD1 as D (5 bases). CDR1 and CDR2 (germline): MDHEN, SYDVKM. Trimming cost V 6 bases and J 8 bases, with 16 bases left between them. The CDR3 consists of 14 residues. The CDR3 reads CASRLRGVREKLFL. The CDR3 DNA is TGTGCCAGCAGGCTAAGAGGGGTCCGAGAAAAACTGTTTTTA.

There are many counts of this clonotype. The V and J genes are TRBV5-1 and TRBJ2-2; TRBD1 might be the D (5 bases). CDR3 size: 15 residues. From germline, CDR1 is SGHRS and CDR2 YFSETQ. Trimming removed 0 bases at V and 4 bases at J, with 10 bases between. CDR3 sequence (DNA): TGCGCCAGCAGCTTGGAGGGGCAGGCCACCGGGGAGCTGTTTTTT. Translation gives CASSLEGQATGELFF.